The T cell receptor (beta chain) described here comes from a study of ipilimumab plus nivolumab after autologous stem cell transplantation. Overall study context: A median of roughly 8 nivolumab and 5 ipilimumab doses were given.

Whole-study findings and limits: The authors say TCR, Treg and microbiome findings warrant further study.

Checkpoint therapy with ipilimumab 1 mg/kg began 14 to 28 days after transplant. Patients received nivolumab 3 mg/kg at weeks 1, 4, 7, 10, then fortnightly to week 26. V shed 1 base and J shed 5 bases, with 12 bases lying between them. CDR3 size: 15 residues. Germline CDR1 is KGHSH and CDR2 is LQKENI. In the case of this clone: Its cognate antigen is unknown.

TCRdb's copy holds only in-frame clones and misses some; the assay was immunoSEQ multiplex PCR. Of 15,000 to 20,000 clones detected, approximately 85% appear once; the ten largest clones hold about 6.4%. Specimen: PBMCs, collected in a trial of ipilimumab plus nivolumab as post-transplant consolidation. This clonotype originated in a male donor with diffuse large B-cell lymphoma. The rearrangement links TRBV18 to TRBJ2-1; unclear D gene. The CDR3 DNA reads as TGTGCCAGCTCACCACTTCAAGGTAGAGACAATGAGCAGTTCTTC. It encodes CASSPLQGRDNEQFF.